The T cell receptor beta chain under discussion was sequenced for a study of regulatory T cells in long-lasting Graves disease. Time point described: newly diagnosed GD, antithyroid drugs for less than 3 months. Construction of the TCR library relied on RNA isolated from PBMCs. CDR3 length: 12 residues. V lost 2 bases and J 8 bases, leaving 8 bases between the germline ends. CDR1 and CDR2 from the germline V gene are KGHDR and SFDVKD. This clonotype was picked up a small number of times. Its specificity is not known. Construction of the TCR beta libraries employed iRepertoire HTBI primers in conjunction with Arm-PCR of CDR3 regions. TCRdb redid the calling of the multiplex PCR reads with MiXCR, one entry per CDR3 protein. The sample shows 440,000 or so distinct CDR3 sequences, less than 20% of them seen only once. Study observations and caveats: The study found TRBV28, TRBJ1-2 and TRBJ2-5 favored in persistent disease.

These same data were also listed under a study on T cells in Graves' hyperthyroidism and ophthalmopathy.

The chain uses TRBV24-1 and TRBJ1-2; a possible D gene is TRBD1 (5 bases). This receptor was obtained from a woman between 25 and 40 years old with Graves disease. Material: peripheral blood mononuclear cells (PBMCs), obtained at new diagnosis, from a patient treated with antithyroid drugs. The CDR3 spells CATSDWGYGYTF. DNA of the CDR3: TGTGCCACCAGTGATTGGGGGTACGGCTACACCTTC.